The clone carrying this T cell receptor beta chain was observed a few times. Sequencing was performed with immunoSEQ multiplex PCR; in TCRdb, only in-frame clones are kept and a portion is missing. The sample has 50,000 to 75,000 clones, around 76% seen once; the top ten hold roughly half. This CDR3 region has 15 residues. From germline, CDR1 is SGHTA and CDR2 FQGNSA. The V end was cut by 5 bases, the J end by 0 bases, with 11 bases between. This entry is derived from a study of blood T cell repertoires in COVID-19. V and J are TRBV7-2 and TRBJ1-5; D remains ambiguous. The material sequenced was peripheral blood. The source is a woman older than 75 with acute or convalescent COVID-19. The CDR3 loop is CASSLAGNSNQPQHF. CDR3 DNA sequence: TGTGCCAGCAGCCTTGCGGGAAATAGCAATCAGCCCCAGCATTTT.